Given below is one T cell receptor (beta chain) in context. This clone was picked up a small number of times. Its antigen is unknown. Per-base qualities were not stored, and no clone one base away is much larger. Its CDR3 holds 16 amino acids, cysteine through phenylalanine. The sequence is cut down to CDR3 DNA, 48 bases in frame from base 1. The V end gives up 3 bases and the J end 6 bases, leaving 7 bases in the junction not matched to a gene. The germline V gene (reference sequence) sets CDR1 to MNHEY and CDR2 to SMNVEV. This record belongs to a study of cytomegalovirus exposure and HLA in healthy donors (dated by TCRdb to 2017 to 2019). In the study overall: An earlier analysis of approximately 550 of the donors reported more than 250 Gb of sequence data and some 120 million unique TCR beta sequences from about 200 million T cells. Approximately 310 gigabases of sequencing data and some 85 million unique TCR sequences were included in an early release covering over 600 HLA-typed donors. Of the approximately 400 genotyped donors, 65% to 90% fell in the genetic ancestry cluster associated with self-reported Caucasian donors. The study was designed to test whether signatures of past pathogen exposure could be identified by cataloging public T cell receptors. The T cell repertoires of about 700 subjects were profiled by immunosequencing and related to cytomegalovirus serostatus. Along with the approximately 600-subject first cohort, a separate validation cohort of approximately 110 different subjects was used. To predict cytomegalovirus infection status, the study brought together high-throughput TCR immunosequencing, statistical association of individual TCRs with disease status, and machine learning. A later analysis re-analyzed previously published TCR beta repertoires from approximately 700 donors and added high-resolution HLA genotyping to study TCR occurrence patterns. Rather than drawing on any new phenotypic data, the later analysis identified candidate immune exposures from TCR beta sequences and the way those sequences occurred across donors. To decide whether each TCR beta V gene segment behaved as functional or pseudogenic, an earlier analysis of 587 of the donors relied on high-throughput TCR beta sequencing. Donor age, sex, ethnicity and CMV serostatus were compiled together with the repertoire data. A later genetic analysis used genome-wide SNP genotypes for about 55% of the 666 donors, treating that subset as a discovery cohort. All discovery cohort repertoires had been generated on a single sequencing platform. Both class I and class II loci were covered by HLA typing, at four-digit resolution. The number of typed donors differed by locus: about 620-640 for A, B, C, DRB1 and DQB1; 500 to 550 for DQA1; 606 for DPA1; and roughly 450 for DPB1. Four to six DR-DQ haplotypes were handled as single units for association and clustering, since linkage in the cohort was strong. Among 398 genotyped donors of the cohort, an average of approximately 250,000 unique TCR beta nucleotide sequences were sequenced per donor, roughly a sixth of them non-productive. General findings and caveats noted by the study authors: When HLA alleles, especially DR and DQ, strongly co-occurred, TCR associations were difficult to assign to individual alleles. Compared with the approximately 710-donor mean, donors in an Asian-associated ancestry cluster had fewer N-insertions in productive TCRs, according to a later genetic analysis. CMV serostatus was the only immune exposure information available for the cohort. At a false discovery rate of 0.05, a later analysis linked 15,000 to 20,000 TCR beta sequences to specific HLA alleles. The study listed 164 TCR beta chains as associated with cytomegalovirus. Some IMGT-functional V segments, including TRBV6-2 and TRBV6-3, could not be distinguished by the 87-base-pair reads and were therefore excluded. In both the original and validation cohorts, the classifier was reported to diagnose cytomegalovirus status with high specificity and sensitivity. Most CMV-associated TCR beta chains appeared to be HLA-restricted in a later analysis, and the HLA associations seemed to be driven largely by CMV exposure. Broadly in line with IMGT annotations, most TCR beta V segments showed up in productive rearrangements about 87% or about 30% of the time in an earlier analysis of about 500 of the donors. According to a later analysis, TCR association rates differed among HLA loci, with DRB1 alleles showing the most associated TCRs and HLA-C alleles showing the fewest. This cohort had only TCR beta chains sequenced, and the lack of alpha or paired-chain data limited which features could be detected. In a later analysis, several top co-occurrence clusters were reported to appear linked to parvovirus B19, influenza, CMV and Epstein-Barr virus. The sequencing pipeline was judged likely to have produced a cluster of highly shared sequence variants as a technical artifact. A few of the identified cytomegalovirus-associated TCR beta chains were confirmed in vitro to be specific for cytomegalovirus antigens. In a later analysis, HLA-associated TCR beta chains showed more clonal expansion and lower generation probabilities than non-associated chains that were equally common. Because counts were too low, 15 to 20 rarely observed V segments, including chromosome 9 orphons, were excluded from the earlier analysis of about 500 of the donors. Because HLA typing was unavailable for some donors at each locus, only the typed subset was used in association tests. Correlated functional status among segregating V segments might be attributable to linkage disequilibrium, but an unknown experimental factor could not be ruled out. According to the authors, the approach could potentially be generalized to other disease states and immunological phenotypes. V-gene and J-gene trimming of TCR beta chains was associated with a missense DCLRE1C variant in a later genetic analysis, and the association was replicated in an independent cohort. A further reported finding was that TCR beta sequences accurately predicted the HLA-A and HLA-B alleles for most subjects in the first cohort. Presence/absence analyses assumed roughly uniform sequencing depth across donors, an assumption that may not hold. Most TCR sequences were seen in very few donors, while some public TCRs were found in many individuals.

Library creation used the immunoSEQ multiplex PCR assay. The multiplex PCR relied on a mix of 60 forward primers for TCR Vbeta segments and 13 reverse primers for TCR Jbeta segments. Amplification of the CDR3 region of rearranged TCR beta genes was performed with a multiplex PCR assay on genomic DNA. The Illumina HiSeq System was used to sequence the amplified TCR beta libraries as 87-base-pair reads. In the source study's methods: Across the roughly 640 repertoires, a later analysis counted tens of millions of unique TCR beta chains, around 11 million of which were shared by at least two donors. Raw reads were error-corrected and collapsed into unique sequences by a nearest-neighbor algorithm in which closely related sequences were merged to remove PCR and sequencing errors. Alignment of CDR3 sequences to IMGT reference sequences was used to assign V, D and J gene segments. Each retained sequence needed at least a six-nucleotide match to both a V gene segment and a J gene segment. A rearrangement counted as productive if the CDR3 had no stop codons and remained in frame with V and J, and every other rearrangement counted as non-productive. CDR3 was defined by IMGT convention, running from the second conserved V-encoded cysteine to the conserved J-encoded phenylalanine. In an earlier analysis of roughly 580 of the donors, sequences lacking an unambiguous match to a single V gene segment were excluded. An earlier analysis of almost 600 of the donors classified V segments as functional when productive rearrangements were above 56.7% and as segregating when the standard deviation between donors was above 5%. To diagnose cytomegalovirus status from the catalog of TCR beta chain sequences, a statistical classification framework was built. In a later analysis, V and J genes were assigned by comparing TCR nucleotide sequences against IMGT/GENE-DB human TR gene sequences. Using the TCRdist pipeline, a later analysis assigned CDR3 sequences along with most-parsimonious VDJ recombination scenarios. In a later analysis, each TCR beta chain was defined by its CDR3 amino acid sequence together with its V-gene family, and reads lacking a unique V-gene family were excluded. A later analysis removed nearly 600 highly shared, low-generation-probability nucleotide sequences to deal with suspected cross-contamination and a sequencing artifact. A later analysis calculated a clonal expansion index for each public chain from normalized within-repertoire ranks of inferred template counts. In a later analysis, generation probabilities were computed with a VDJ recombination model fitted to out-of-frame rearrangements, and the resulting probabilities were checked against IGoR. In a later analysis, hypergeometric tests were used to score TCR-TCR, TCR-HLA and TCR-CMV co-occurrence, with a repertoire-size bias correction applied to TCR pairs. False discovery rates were estimated in a later analysis by permuting HLA or CMV assignments 20 times. In a later analysis, co-occurring TCRs were grouped using DBSCAN, and TCRdist sequence similarity was added for clustering within HLA-allele-positive subsets. Co-occurrence clustering excluded repertoires with fewer than 30,000 or more than 120,000 public chains, plus five with anomalous nucleotide sharing. TCRdb provides this immuneACCESS table in a form limited to in-frame rearrangements. Some clones are lacking; in checked studies, under half of them reflect an unresolved V gene, and why the rest are absent is not known. Clone size and V and J calls were adopted from that table, with D and trimming inferred from the DNA. The sample data list under 150,000 clones, and about 80% of these were observed just once. Together, the top ten hold around 1.2% of the sample.

The cohort consisted of 650 to 850 healthy bone marrow donors. All cohort members were sampled while nominally healthy, although unrecorded immune exposures were likely present. The donor was CMV seronegative and was included in the group of 352 seronegative cohort members. Every donor gave a peripheral blood sample, and the peripheral blood mononuclear cells from that sample were used for TCR beta sequencing. Genomic DNA was extracted from the blood cell samples with the Qiagen DNeasy Blood Extraction Kit. The rearrangement combines TRBV27 with TRBJ2-1; 11 central nucleotides agree with TRBD2. This receptor was taken from a girl aged 2-10 years in good health and CMV-seronegative. The sequenced sample was PBMCs. CDR3 loop: CASSFGTSGRRNEQFF. The sequenced DNA: TGTGCCAGCAGTTTCGGCACTAGCGGGAGACGCAATGAGCAGTTCTTC.